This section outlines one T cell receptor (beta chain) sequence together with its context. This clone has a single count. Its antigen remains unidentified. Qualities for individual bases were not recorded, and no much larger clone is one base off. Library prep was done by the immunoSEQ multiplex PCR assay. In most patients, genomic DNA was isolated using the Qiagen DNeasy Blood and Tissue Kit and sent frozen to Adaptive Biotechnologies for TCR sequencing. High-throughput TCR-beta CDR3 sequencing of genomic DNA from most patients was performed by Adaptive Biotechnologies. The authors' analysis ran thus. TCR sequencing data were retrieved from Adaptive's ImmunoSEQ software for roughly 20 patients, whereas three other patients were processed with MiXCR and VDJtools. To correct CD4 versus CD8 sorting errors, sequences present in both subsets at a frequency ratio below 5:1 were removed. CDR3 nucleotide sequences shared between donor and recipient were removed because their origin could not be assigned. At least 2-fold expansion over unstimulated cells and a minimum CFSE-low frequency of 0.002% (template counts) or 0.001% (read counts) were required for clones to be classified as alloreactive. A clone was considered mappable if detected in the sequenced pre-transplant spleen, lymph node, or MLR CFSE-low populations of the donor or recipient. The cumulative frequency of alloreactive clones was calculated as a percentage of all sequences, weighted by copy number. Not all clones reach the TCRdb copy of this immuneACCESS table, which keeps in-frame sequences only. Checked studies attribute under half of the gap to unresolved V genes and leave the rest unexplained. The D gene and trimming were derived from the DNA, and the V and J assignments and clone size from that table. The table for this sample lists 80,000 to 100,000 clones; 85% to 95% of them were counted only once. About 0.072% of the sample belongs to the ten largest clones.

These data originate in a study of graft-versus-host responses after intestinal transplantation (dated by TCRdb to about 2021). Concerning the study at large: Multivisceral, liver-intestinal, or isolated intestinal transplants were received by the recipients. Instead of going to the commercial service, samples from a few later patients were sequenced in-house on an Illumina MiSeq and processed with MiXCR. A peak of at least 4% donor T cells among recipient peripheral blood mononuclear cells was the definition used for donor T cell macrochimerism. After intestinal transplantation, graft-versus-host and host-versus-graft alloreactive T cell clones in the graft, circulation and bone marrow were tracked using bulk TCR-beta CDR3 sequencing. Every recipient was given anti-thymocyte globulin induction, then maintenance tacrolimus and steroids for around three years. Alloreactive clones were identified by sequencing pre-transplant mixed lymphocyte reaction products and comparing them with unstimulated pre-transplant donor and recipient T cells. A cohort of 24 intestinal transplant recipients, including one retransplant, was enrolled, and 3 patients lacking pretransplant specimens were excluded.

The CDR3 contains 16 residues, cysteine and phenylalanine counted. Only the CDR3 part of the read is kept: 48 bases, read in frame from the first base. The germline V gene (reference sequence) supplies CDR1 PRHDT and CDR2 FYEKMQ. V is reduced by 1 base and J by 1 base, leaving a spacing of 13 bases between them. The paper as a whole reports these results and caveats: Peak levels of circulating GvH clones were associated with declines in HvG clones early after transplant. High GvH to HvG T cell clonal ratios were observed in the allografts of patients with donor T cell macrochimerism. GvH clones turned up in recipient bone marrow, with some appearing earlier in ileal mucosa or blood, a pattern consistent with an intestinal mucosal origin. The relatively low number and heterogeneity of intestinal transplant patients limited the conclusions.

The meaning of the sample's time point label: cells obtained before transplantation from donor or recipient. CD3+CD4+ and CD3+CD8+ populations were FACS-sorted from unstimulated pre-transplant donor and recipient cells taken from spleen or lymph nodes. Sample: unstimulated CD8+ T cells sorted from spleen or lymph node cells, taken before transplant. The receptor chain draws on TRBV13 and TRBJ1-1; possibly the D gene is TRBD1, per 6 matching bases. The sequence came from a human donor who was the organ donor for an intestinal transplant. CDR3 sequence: CASSLVYEGENTEAFF. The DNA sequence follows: TGTGCCAGCAGCTTAGTATACGAGGGGGAGAACACTGAAGCTTTCTTT.